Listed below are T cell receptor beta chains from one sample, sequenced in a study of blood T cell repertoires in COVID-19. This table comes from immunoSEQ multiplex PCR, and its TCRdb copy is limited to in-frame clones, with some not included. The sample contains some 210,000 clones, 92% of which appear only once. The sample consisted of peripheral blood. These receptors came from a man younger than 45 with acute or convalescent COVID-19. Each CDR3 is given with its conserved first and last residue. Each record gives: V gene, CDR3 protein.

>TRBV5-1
CASSLLRSETQYF
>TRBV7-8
CASSHGQFRTPDEKLFF
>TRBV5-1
CASSWGQAIPGGYTF
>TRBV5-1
CASSFSGGAMETQYF
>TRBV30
CAWTNSRAFF
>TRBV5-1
CASSLAVSTDTQYF
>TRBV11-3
CASSLGGTGTDTQYF
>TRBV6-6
CASTPTSGTGGIEQYF
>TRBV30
CAWRTGGITEAFF
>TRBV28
CASRGQGVKAFF
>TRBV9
CASSAIPEDNEQFF
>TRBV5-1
CASEDGGLRKQFF
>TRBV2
CASTRDSGQANQPQHF
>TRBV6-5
CASIQAFNSPLHF
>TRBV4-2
CASSPTSGGEDTQYF
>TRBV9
CASSLGQGGNQPQHF
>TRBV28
CASSLGTAVNQPQHF
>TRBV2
CASSLTGGTEAFF
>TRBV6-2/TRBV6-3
CASSFTTGAPGELFF
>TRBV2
CASSPGGETYEQYF
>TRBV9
CASSVGTGRSGANVLTF
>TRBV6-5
CASSYSFGGPNREQYF
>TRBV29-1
CSSDRVPGRRYNEQFF
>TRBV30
CAWRVGGETEAFF
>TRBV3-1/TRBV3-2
CASSDRTGGSEKLFF
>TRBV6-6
CASSGLFQETQYF
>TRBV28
CASSLSRIQPQHF
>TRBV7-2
CASSPGQIPSQPQHF
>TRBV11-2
CASSLAGGYTDTQYF
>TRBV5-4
CASSSQQTGLTGELFF
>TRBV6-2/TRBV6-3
CASSSLRGAMNTEAFF
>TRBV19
CASSPRTALNTEAFF
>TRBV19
CASSRAGGMYEQYF
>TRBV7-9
CASSLGQGQDGYTF
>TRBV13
CASSLRGGIESTEAFF
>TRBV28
CASSQGTSGTPYEQYF
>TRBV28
CASSSGGGPTGYNEQFF
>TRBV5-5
CASSLSQGLIDTQYF
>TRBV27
CASSFRQGRAGELFF
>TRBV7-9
CASTPWESGYEQYF
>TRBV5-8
CASSSGTGAESEQFF
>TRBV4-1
CASSQSSGDQETQYF
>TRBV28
CASSSPGGVRYGYTF
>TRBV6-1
CASSATGTSDSYEQYF
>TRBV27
CASRGQGPHEQYF